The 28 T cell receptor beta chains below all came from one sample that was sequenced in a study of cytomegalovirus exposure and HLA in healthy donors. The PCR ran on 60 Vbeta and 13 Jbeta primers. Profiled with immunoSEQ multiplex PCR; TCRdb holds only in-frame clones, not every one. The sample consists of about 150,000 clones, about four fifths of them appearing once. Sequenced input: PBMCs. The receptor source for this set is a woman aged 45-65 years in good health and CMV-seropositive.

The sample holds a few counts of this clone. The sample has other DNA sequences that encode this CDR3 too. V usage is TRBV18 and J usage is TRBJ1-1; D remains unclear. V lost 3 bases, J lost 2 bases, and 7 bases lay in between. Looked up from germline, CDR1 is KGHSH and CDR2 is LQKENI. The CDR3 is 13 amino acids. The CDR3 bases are TGTGCCAGCTCACCGAGCGAAAACACTGAAGCTTTCTTT. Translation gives CASSPSENTEAFF.

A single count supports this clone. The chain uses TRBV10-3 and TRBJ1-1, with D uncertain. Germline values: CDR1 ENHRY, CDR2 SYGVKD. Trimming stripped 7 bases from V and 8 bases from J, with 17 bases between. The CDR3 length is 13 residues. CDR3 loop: CAITREESAEAFF. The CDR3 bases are TGTGCCATCACTCGAGAGGAGTCGGCCGAAGCTTTCTTT.

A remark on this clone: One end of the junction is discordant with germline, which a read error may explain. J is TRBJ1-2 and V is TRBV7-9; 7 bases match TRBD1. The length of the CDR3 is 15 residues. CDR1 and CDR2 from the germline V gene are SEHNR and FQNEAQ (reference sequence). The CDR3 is CSSSLARTGTYGYTF. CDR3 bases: TGTTCCAGCAGCTTAGCGAGGACAGGAACCTATGGCTACACCTTC.

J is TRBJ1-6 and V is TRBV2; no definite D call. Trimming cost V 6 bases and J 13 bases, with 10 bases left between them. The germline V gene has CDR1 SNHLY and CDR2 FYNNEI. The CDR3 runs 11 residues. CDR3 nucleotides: TGTGCCAGCAGGAGAGAGGGTCCCCTCCACTTT. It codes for CASRREGPLHF. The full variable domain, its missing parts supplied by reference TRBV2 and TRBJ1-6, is EPEVTQTPSHQVTQMGQEVILRCVPISNHLYFYWYRQILGQKVEFLVSFYNNEISEKSEIFDDQFSVERPDGSNFTLKIRSTKLEDSAMYFCASRREGPLHFGNGTRLTVT.

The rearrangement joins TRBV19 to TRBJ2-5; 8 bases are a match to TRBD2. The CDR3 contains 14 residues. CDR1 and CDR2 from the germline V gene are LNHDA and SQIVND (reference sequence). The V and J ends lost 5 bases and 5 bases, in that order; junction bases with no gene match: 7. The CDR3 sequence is CASSAWGLGETQYF. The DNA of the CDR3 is TGTGCCAGTAGTGCCTGGGGACTAGGGGAGACCCAGTACTTC.

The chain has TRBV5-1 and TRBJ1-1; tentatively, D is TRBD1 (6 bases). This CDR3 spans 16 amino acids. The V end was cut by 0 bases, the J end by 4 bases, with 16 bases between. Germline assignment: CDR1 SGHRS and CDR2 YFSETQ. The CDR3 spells CASSLELGGSGTEAFF. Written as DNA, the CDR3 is TGCGCCAGCAGCTTGGAATTAGGGGGTTCTGGCACTGAAGCTTTCTTT.

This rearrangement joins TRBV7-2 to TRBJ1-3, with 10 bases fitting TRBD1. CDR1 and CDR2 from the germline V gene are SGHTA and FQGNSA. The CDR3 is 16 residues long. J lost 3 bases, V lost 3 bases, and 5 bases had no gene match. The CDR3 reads CASSFGGQGSGNTIYF. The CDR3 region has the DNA TGTGCCAGCAGCTTTGGGGGACAGGGGAGTGGAAACACCATATATTTT.

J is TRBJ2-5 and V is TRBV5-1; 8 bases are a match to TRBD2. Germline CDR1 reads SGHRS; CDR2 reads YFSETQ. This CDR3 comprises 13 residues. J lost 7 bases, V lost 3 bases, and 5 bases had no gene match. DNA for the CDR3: TGCGCCAGCAGCTCGGGGGGGTCGGCGACCCAGTACTTC. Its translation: CASSSGGSATQYF.

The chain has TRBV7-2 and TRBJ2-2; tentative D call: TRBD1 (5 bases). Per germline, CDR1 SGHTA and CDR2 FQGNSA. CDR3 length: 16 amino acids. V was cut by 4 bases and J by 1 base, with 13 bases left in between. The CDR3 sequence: CASSSIQVVNTGELFF. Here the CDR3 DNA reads TGTGCCAGCAGCTCCATACAGGTCGTGAACACCGGGGAGCTGTTTTTT.

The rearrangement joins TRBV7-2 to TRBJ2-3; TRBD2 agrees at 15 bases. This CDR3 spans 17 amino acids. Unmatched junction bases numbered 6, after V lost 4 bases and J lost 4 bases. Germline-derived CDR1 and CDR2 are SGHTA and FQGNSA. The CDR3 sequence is CASSSPGLAGGSDTQYF. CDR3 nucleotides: TGTGCCAGCAGCTCACCGGGACTAGCGGGAGGATCAGATACGCAGTATTTT. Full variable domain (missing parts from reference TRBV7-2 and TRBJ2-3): GAGVSQSPSNKVTEKGKDVELRCDPISGHTALYWYRQSLGQGLEFLIYFQGNSAPDKSGLPSDRFSAERTGGSVSTLTIQRTQQEDSAVYLCASSSPGLAGGSDTQYFGPGTRLTVL.

The CDR3 sequence is CASSMRSPLQGASYEQYF. Here the CDR3 DNA reads TGTGCCAGTAGTATGAGGTCCCCCCTGCAGGGGGCATCCTACGAGCAGTACTTC. This chain uses TRBV19 with TRBJ2-5, with 8 bases that match TRBD1. The J call may be wrong; the DNA end is better matched by TRBJ2-7. The V gene's germline CDR1 is LNHDA and CDR2 SQIVND (reference sequence). This CDR3 is 18 amino acids long.

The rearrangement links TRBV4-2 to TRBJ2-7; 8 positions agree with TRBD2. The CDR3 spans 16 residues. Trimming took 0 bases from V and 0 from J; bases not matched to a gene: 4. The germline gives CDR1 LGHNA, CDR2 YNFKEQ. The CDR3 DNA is TGTGCCAGCAGCCAAGAAGCGGGAGCCCGCTCCTACGAGCAGTACTTC. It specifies CASSQEAGARSYEQYF.

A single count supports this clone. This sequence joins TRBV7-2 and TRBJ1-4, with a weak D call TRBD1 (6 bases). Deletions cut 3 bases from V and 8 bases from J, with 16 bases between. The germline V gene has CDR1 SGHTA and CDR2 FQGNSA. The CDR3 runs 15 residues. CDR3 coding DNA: TGTGCCAGCAGCTTTGATGCGGACAGAGGGGAAAAACTGTTTTTT. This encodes CASSFDADRGEKLFF.

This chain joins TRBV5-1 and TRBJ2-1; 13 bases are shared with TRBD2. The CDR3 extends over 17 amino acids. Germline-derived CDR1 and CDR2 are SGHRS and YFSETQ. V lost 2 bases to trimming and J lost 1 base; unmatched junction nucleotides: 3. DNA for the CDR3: TGCGCCAGCAGCTTAAGGACTAGCGGGAGATCCTACAATGAGCAGTTCTTC. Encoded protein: CASSLRTSGRSYNEQFF.

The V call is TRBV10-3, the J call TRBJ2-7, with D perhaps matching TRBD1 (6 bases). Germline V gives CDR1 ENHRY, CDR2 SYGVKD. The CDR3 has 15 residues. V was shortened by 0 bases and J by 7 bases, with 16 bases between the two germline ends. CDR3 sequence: CAISESKGQPLEQYF. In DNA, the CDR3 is TGTGCCATCAGTGAGTCGAAGGGACAACCCCTAGAGCAGTACTTC.

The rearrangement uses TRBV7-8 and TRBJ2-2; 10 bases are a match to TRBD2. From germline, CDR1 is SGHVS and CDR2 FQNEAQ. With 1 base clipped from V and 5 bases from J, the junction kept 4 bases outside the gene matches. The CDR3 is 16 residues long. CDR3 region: CASSLEASGSTGELFF. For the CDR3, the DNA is TGTGCCAGCAGCTTAGAAGCTAGCGGGAGTACCGGGGAGCTGTTTTTT.

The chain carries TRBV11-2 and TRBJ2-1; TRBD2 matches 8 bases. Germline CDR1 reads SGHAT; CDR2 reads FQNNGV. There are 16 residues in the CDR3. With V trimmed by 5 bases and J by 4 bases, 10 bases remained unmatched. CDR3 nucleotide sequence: TGTGCCAGCAGCCCGACGTTCACTAGCGGTTACAATGAGCAGTTCTTC. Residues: CASSPTFTSGYNEQFF.

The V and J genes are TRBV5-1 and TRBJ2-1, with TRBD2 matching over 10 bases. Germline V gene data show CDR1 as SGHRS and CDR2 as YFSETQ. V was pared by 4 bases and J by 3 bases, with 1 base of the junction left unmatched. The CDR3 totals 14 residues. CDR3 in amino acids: CASSVAGGYNEQFF. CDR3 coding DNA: TGCGCCAGCAGCGTAGCGGGGGGCTACAATGAGCAGTTCTTC. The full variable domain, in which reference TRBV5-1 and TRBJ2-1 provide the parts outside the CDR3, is KAGVTQTPRYLIKTRGQQVTLSCSPISGHRSVSWYQQTPGQGLQFLFEYFSETQRNKGNFPGRFSGRQFSNSRSEMNVSTLELGDSALYLCASSVAGGYNEQFFGPGTRLTVL.

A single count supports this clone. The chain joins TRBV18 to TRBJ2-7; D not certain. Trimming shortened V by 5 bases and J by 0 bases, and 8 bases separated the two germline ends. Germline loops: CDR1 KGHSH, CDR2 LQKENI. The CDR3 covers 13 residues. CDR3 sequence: CASSAPSSYEQYF. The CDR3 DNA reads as TGTGCCAGCTCAGCTCCCAGCTCCTACGAGCAGTACTTC.

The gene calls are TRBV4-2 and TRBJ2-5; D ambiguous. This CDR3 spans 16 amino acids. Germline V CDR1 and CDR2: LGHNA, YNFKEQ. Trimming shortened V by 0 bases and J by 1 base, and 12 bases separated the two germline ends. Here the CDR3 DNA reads TGTGCCAGCAGCCAAGAAATAATCAGGTCCCAAGAGACCCAGTACTTC. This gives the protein CASSQEIIRSQETQYF.

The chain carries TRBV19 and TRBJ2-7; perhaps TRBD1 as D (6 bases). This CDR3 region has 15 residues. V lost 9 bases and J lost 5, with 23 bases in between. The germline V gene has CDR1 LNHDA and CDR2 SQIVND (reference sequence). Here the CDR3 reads CASRRFVTGSDEQYF. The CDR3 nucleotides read TGTGCCAGCCGCCGTTTTGTAACAGGGTCTGACGAGCAGTACTTC.

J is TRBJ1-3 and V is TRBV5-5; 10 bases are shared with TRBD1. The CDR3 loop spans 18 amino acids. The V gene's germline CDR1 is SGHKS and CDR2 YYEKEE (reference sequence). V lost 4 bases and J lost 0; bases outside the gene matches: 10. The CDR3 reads CASSPPGQGLFSGNTIYF. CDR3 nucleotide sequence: TGTGCCAGCAGCCCTCCGGGACAGGGGCTCTTCTCTGGAAACACCATATATTTT.

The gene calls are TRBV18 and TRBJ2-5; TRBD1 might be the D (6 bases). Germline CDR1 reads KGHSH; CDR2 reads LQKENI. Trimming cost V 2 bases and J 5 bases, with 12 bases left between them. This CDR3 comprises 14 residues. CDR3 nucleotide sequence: TGTGCCAGCTCACCAACGGTGGGGGCGGAGACCCAGTACTTC. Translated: CASSPTVGAETQYF.

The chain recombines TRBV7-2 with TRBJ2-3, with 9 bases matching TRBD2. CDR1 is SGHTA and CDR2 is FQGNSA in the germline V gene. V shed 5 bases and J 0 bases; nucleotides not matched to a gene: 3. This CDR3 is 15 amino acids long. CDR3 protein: CASSLLAGSTDTQYF. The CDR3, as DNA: TGTGCCAGCAGCCTCCTAGCGGGGAGCACAGATACGCAGTATTTT.

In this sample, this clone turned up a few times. Written as DNA, the CDR3 is TGTGCCAGCAGCCCGGCTTGGGGGCGGAGCTATGGCTACACCTTC. Translation: CASSPAWGRSYGYTF. The chain uses TRBV5-6 and TRBJ1-2; maybe TRBD1 (6 bases). This CDR3 is 15 amino acids long. CDR1 is SGHDT and CDR2 is YYEEEE in the germline V gene. The germline V and J ends were trimmed by 4 bases and 4 bases, with 17 bases remaining between them.

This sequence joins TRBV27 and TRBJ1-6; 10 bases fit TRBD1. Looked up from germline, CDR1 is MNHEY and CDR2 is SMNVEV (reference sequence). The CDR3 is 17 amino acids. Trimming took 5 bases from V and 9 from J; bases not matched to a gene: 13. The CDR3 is CASSRINRTGGISPLHF. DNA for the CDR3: TGTGCCAGCAGTAGAATTAATCGGACAGGGGGTATTTCACCCCTCCACTTT.

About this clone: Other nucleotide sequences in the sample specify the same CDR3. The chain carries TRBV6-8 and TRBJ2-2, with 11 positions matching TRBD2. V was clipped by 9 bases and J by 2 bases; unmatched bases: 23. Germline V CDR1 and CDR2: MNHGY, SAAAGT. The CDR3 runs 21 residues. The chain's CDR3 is CASSGPGHHSGRGGNTGELFF. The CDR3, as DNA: TGTGCCAGTAGTGGCCCGGGGCACCATAGCGGGAGGGGGGGAAACACCGGGGAGCTGTTTTTT.

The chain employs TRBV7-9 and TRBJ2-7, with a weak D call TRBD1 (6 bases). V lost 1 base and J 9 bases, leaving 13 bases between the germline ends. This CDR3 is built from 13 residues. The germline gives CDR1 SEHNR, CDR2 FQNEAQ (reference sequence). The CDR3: CASSLEGETAQYF. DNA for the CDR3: TGTGCCAGCAGCTTAGAGGGGGAAACAGCGCAGTACTTC.